This is a list of T cell receptor beta chains from one sample in a study of blood T cell repertoires in COVID-19. Repertoires were generated with immunoSEQ multiplex PCR, while TCRdb's copy carries only in-frame clones and drops some. This sample has roughly 200,000 clones, with approximately 90% found just once. The material sequenced was peripheral blood. These receptors originate from a young woman with active or convalescent COVID-19. The CDR3 runs from the conserved cysteine through the conserved F or W. Fields, in order: clone size, V gene, J gene, D gene, CDR3 protein, CDR3 DNA. A D gene is named only where the DNA matches it firmly. Rows give clone size only sometimes, using once, few, many, or a class for an expanded clone.

size: once
V: TRBV7-2
J: TRBJ2-1
D: TRBD2
CDR3: CASSFRLAVNEQFF
DNA: TGTGCCAGCAGCTTTCGGCTAGCGGTCAATGAGCAGTTCTTC

size: .
V: TRBV2
J: TRBJ2-1
D: TRBD2
CDR3: CASWGLAGYNEQFF
DNA: TGTGCCAGCTGGGGGCTAGCGGGGTACAATGAGCAGTTCTTC

size: .
V: TRBV5-1
J: TRBJ2-7
D: .
CDR3: CASSLVVGAHEQYF
DNA: TGCGCCAGCAGCTTGGTCGTAGGGGCCCACGAGCAGTACTTC

size: .
V: TRBV7-9
J: TRBJ2-4
D: .
CDR3: CASSRGIKNIQYF
DNA: TGTGCCAGCAGCCGAGGAATAAAAAACATTCAGTACTTC

size: .
V: TRBV7-2
J: TRBJ1-6
D: .
CDR3: CASSFYSNNSPLHF
DNA: TGTGCCAGCAGCTTCTACTCCAATAATTCACCCCTCCACTTT

size: .
V: TRBV3-1/TRBV3-2
J: TRBJ1-4
D: .
CDR3: CASSQRQYNEKLFF
DNA: TGTGCCAGCAGCCAACGACAGTACAATGAAAAACTGTTTTTT

size: .
V: TRBV7-2
J: TRBJ1-2
D: .
CDR3: CASSLDRVYGYTF
DNA: TGTGCCAGCAGCTTAGACAGGGTCTATGGCTACACCTTC

size: .
V: TRBV5-1
J: TRBJ2-1
D: TRBD2
CDR3: CASSLDGTSGRAFSYNEQFF
DNA: TGCGCCAGCAGCTTGGATGGGACTAGCGGGAGGGCCTTCTCCTACAATGAGCAGTTCTTC

size: .
V: TRBV5-1
J: TRBJ2-5
D: .
CDR3: CASSEVLQETQYF
DNA: TGCGCCAGCTCCGAGGTCTTACAAGAGACCCAGTACTTC

size: .
V: TRBV27
J: TRBJ2-5
D: TRBD2
CDR3: CASRVESGRAWETQYF
DNA: TGTGCCAGCAGGGTAGAGAGCGGGAGGGCATGGGAGACCCAGTACTTC

size: .
V: TRBV19
J: TRBJ1-3
D: .
CDR3: CASSRGNGNTIYF
DNA: TGTGCCAGTAGTAGAGGGAACGGAAACACCATATATTTT

size: .
V: TRBV19
J: TRBJ1-2
D: .
CDR3: CASSIQGYGYTF
DNA: TGTGCCAGTAGTATACAGGGTTATGGCTACACCTTC

size: .
V: TRBV4-1
J: TRBJ1-2
D: .
CDR3: CASSQGAGSGYTF
DNA: TGCGCCAGCAGCCAAGGGGCAGGGTCGGGCTACACCTTC

size: .
V: TRBV11-3
J: TRBJ1-2
D: .
CDR3: CASSSGVLGYTF
DNA: TGTGCCAGCAGCTCGGGGGTTCTCGGCTACACCTTC

size: .
V: TRBV2
J: TRBJ1-1
D: .
CDR3: CASTERRVGQNTEAFF
DNA: TGTGCCAGCACTGAGCGTCGGGTAGGACAGAACACTGAAGCTTTCTTT

size: .
V: TRBV6-1
J: TRBJ1-4
D: .
CDR3: CASSEVSGEEPEKLFF
DNA: TGTGCCAGCAGTGAAGTCAGCGGAGAAGAACCCGAAAAACTGTTTTTT

size: .
V: TRBV28
J: TRBJ2-5
D: TRBD2
CDR3: CASSLRGVQETQYF
DNA: TGTGCCAGCAGTTTGCGGGGGGTACAAGAGACCCAGTACTTC

size: .
V: TRBV2
J: TRBJ2-7
D: .
CDR3: CACGRTTYEQYF
DNA: TGTGCCTGTGGGAGAACTACCTACGAGCAGTACTTC

size: .
V: TRBV5-5
J: TRBJ1-6
D: .
CDR3: CASSWGQPGSPLHF
DNA: TGTGCCAGCAGCTGGGGGCAGCCGGGTTCACCCCTCCACTTT

size: .
V: TRBV5-4
J: TRBJ1-1
D: TRBD1
CDR3: CASSEQTGLPEAFF
DNA: TGTGCCAGCAGCGAACAGACAGGGCTCCCTGAAGCTTTCTTT

size: once
V: TRBV7-6
J: TRBJ2-2
D: .
CDR3: CASSLAQGKNAGELFF
DNA: TGTGCCAGCAGCTTAGCCCAGGGGAAAAACGCCGGGGAGCTGTTTTTT

size: .
V: TRBV11-3
J: TRBJ2-1
D: TRBD2
CDR3: CASSFSLAGGLHEQFF
DNA: TGTGCCAGCAGCTTTTCACTAGCGGGGGGTTTGCATGAGCAGTTCTTC

size: .
V: TRBV7-9
J: TRBJ2-7
D: TRBD1
CDR3: CASSRGPGQVSEQYF
DNA: TGTGCCAGCAGCCGCGGCCCGGGACAGGTATCCGAGCAGTACTTC

size: .
V: TRBV5-5
J: TRBJ1-1
D: TRBD1
CDR3: CASSYGTANTEAFF
DNA: TGTGCCAGCAGCTATGGGACAGCGAACACTGAAGCTTTCTTT

size: .
V: TRBV5-4
J: TRBJ2-1
D: .
CDR3: CASSLPGQRVYNEQFF
DNA: TGTGCCAGCAGCTTGCCGGGACAGCGGGTCTACAATGAGCAGTTCTTC

size: .
V: TRBV7-2
J: TRBJ2-2
D: TRBD2
CDR3: CASSSRTSGTGGELFF
DNA: TGTGCCAGCAGCTCCCGGACTAGCGGGACGGGCGGGGAGCTGTTTTTT

size: .
V: TRBV27
J: TRBJ2-7
D: TRBD2
CDR3: CASSLLYSGGSYEQYF
DNA: TGTGCCAGCAGTCTGCTTTATAGCGGGGGTTCCTACGAGCAGTACTTC

size: .
V: TRBV3-1/TRBV3-2
J: TRBJ2-7
D: .
CDR3: CASSQTESFYEQYF
DNA: TGTGCCAGCAGCCAAACAGAAAGCTTTTACGAGCAGTACTTC

size: .
V: TRBV11-2
J: TRBJ2-5
D: .
CDR3: CASSLPRQETQYF
DNA: TGTGCCAGCAGCTTACCTAGGCAAGAGACCCAGTACTTC

size: .
V: TRBV10-1
J: TRBJ1-2
D: .
CDR3: CASSLGQSYGYTF
DNA: TGCGCCAGCAGCCTCGGACAGAGCTATGGCTACACCTTC

size: .
V: TRBV2
J: TRBJ2-6
D: TRBD1
CDR3: CATVIRDRNSGANVLTF
DNA: TGTGCCACCGTAATCCGGGACAGGAATTCTGGGGCCAACGTCCTGACTTTC